One and the same sample provided the 7 T cell receptor beta chains below, sequenced in a study of response to subunit inactivated influenza vaccine. TCRdb re-derived calls from the RT-PCR reads in MiXCR, one entry per CDR3 protein. The sample contains fewer than 250,000 distinct CDR3 sequences, about an eighth of which appear only once. Source: CD8+ T cells sorted from PBMCs, taken 4 to 6 days after vaccination. These receptors were collected from a man over 45 who received an inactivated influenza vaccine.

V usage is TRBV7-9 and J usage is TRBJ2-1; 7 bases line up with TRBD1. The germline gives CDR1 SEHNR, CDR2 FQNEAQ (reference sequence). The CDR3 spans 13 residues. J was trimmed by 6 bases and V by 6 bases; bases with no gene match: 5. The CDR3 loop reads CASRSGTVNEQFF. As DNA, the CDR3 is TGTGCCAGCAGATCCGGGACAGTCAATGAGCAGTTCTTC.

This chain links TRBV18 with TRBJ2-7; 8 bases map to TRBD1. Germline V lookup: CDR1 KGHSH, CDR2 LQKENI. The CDR3 runs to 18 residues. V was pared by 3 bases and J by 4 bases, with 17 bases of the junction left unmatched. As DNA, the CDR3 is TGTGCCAGCTCACCTACCGGACAGGGAGGAAACACACCTTACGAGCAGTACTTC. Its protein product is CASSPTGQGGNTPYEQYF.

In this sample, this clonotype turned up a few times. The CDR3 region has the DNA TGTGCCAGCAGTCATCGGGACTTGACTCACTACGAGCAGTACTTC. Its protein product is CASSHRDLTHYEQYF. The chain combines TRBV7-9 with TRBJ2-7, with D possibly being TRBD2 (6 bases). The CDR3 spans 15 residues. The germline gives CDR1 SEHNR, CDR2 FQNEAQ (reference sequence). Trimming cost V 6 bases and J 3 bases, with 18 bases left between them.

The rearrangement joins TRBV27 to TRBJ1-2; D is perhaps TRBD1 (6 bases). Germline values: CDR1 MNHEY, CDR2 SMNVEV (reference sequence). This CDR3 comprises 14 residues. V lost 2 bases and J lost 7, with 14 bases in between. The CDR3 reads CASSLLTTGSGYTF. The CDR3 DNA reads TGTGCCAGCAGTTTACTCACGACAGGATCTGGCTACACCTTC.

This clonotype turned up a few times. The chain carries TRBV6-1 and TRBJ2-1, with D possibly being TRBD1 (7 bases). The CDR3 contains 14 residues. Between the trimmed V and J ends, which lost 2 bases and 9 bases, there was a span of 14 bases. The V gene's germline CDR1 is MNHNS and CDR2 SASEGT. CDR3 residues: CASSETGARGEQFF. CDR3 bases: TGTGCCAGCAGTGAAACAGGGGCGCGGGGTGAGCAGTTCTTC.

The chain is built from TRBV30 and TRBJ1-1; 8 bases line up with TRBD1. CDR1 and CDR2 (germline): GTSNPN, SVGIG (reference sequence). The CDR3 has 11 amino acids. V was clipped by 5 bases and J by 8 bases; unmatched bases: 4. The CDR3 reads CAWGQGREAFF. The DNA for the CDR3 is TGTGCCTGGGGACAGGGCCGGGAAGCTTTCTTT. Filled out from reference TRBV30 and TRBJ1-1, the complete variable domain reads SQTIHQWPATLVQPVGSPLSLECTVEGTSNPNLYWYRQAAGRGLQLLFYSVGIGQISSEVPQNLSASRPQDRQFILSSKKLLLSDSGFYLCAWGQGREAFFGQGTRLTVV.

The chain uses TRBV7-8 and TRBJ1-5; D gene ambiguous. CDR1 and CDR2 from the germline V gene are SGHVS and FQNEAQ. CDR3 length: 14 residues. Trimming cost V 1 base and J 3 bases, with 7 bases left between them. The CDR3: CASSLVGPNQPQHF. CDR3 bases: TGTGCCAGCAGCTTAGTAGGGCCCAATCAGCCCCAGCATTTT.